This TCR beta chain came from a study of T cells in Graves' hyperthyroidism and ophthalmopathy. Overall study findings and caveats: Most thyroid clonotypes expanded above 0.001 appeared in blood too.

TCR beta CDR3 region amplification was performed from RNA transcripts. TCR CDR3 underwent first-round RT-PCR with the HTBI primer set. In TCRdb, the multiplex PCR reads were re-called with MiXCR into one record per CDR3 protein. The repertoire holds some 24,000 distinct CDR3 sequences, with approximately 49% as singletons. CDR1 is SGHVS, CDR2 FNYEAQ, per germline. The CDR3 covers 16 residues. The V and J ends lost 4 bases and 7 bases respectively, with 20 bases between them. Patients between 18 and 65 years old had hyperthyroidism, newly diagnosed and lasting under 2 months. 9 to 10 ml fresh peripheral blood yielded the PBMCs. Turning to this clonotype: Its cognate antigen is unknown.

This clonotype was obtained from a woman between 40 and 55 years old with Graves' hyperthyroidism that later progressed to Graves' ophthalmopathy. The J gene is TRBJ1-5, the V gene TRBV7-6; no reliable D call. The sequencing sample was made of blood. CDR3 region: CASSYKTAGFRQPQHF. The CDR3 nucleotides read TGTGCCAGCAGCTACAAAACAGCTGGCTTTAGGCAGCCCCAGCATTTT.